What follows describes a single T cell receptor beta chain. The authors prepared the TCRbeta library with unique molecular identifiers. One entry per CDR3 protein results from TCRdb running MiXCR on the PCR reads. The sample has 350,000 to 500,000 distinct CDR3 sequences, approximately 42% seen once. This CDR3 comprises 17 residues. The V gene end was trimmed by 0 bases and the J gene end by 7 bases; junction bases not matched to a gene: 8. Germline CDR1 and CDR2: MNHEY and SVGAGI. The sample originates from a study of T-cell reconstitution after alpha-beta-depleted transplantation in children. The input for sequencing was PBMCs, taken before TCRalphabeta/CD19-depleted stem cell transplant. J is TRBJ2-2 and V is TRBV6-5; the match to TRBD2 covers 10 bases. This receptor was obtained from a girl aged 2 to 10 with aplastic anemia, due to receive a stem cell transplant. The DNA for the CDR3 is TGTGCCAGCAGTTACTCGAGCGGGGGGGCAATTAACGGGGAGCTGTTTTTT. It encodes CASSYSSGGAINGELFF.